These 13 T cell receptor beta chains came from one sample sequenced in a study of cytomegalovirus exposure and HLA in healthy donors. PCR was performed using 60 Vbeta and 13 Jbeta primers. The repertoire was sequenced with immunoSEQ multiplex PCR; TCRdb's copy has only in-frame clones and lacks some. The data show 120,000 or so clones, under 85% seen once. The sample comprised PBMCs. These receptors were taken from a man between 18 and 29 years old in good health and CMV-seropositive.

This clone has more than one count but fewer than ten. J is TRBJ2-7 and V is TRBV2, with TRBD1 matching 8 bases. Germline V gives CDR1 SNHLY, CDR2 FYNNEI. The V and J ends lost 6 bases and 0 bases, in that order; junction bases with no gene match: 4. The CDR3 is 14 residues long. CDR3 loop: CASSRDRPSYEQYF. Here the CDR3 DNA reads TGTGCCAGCAGCCGGGACAGGCCCTCCTACGAGCAGTACTTC.

The rearrangement links TRBV6-1 to TRBJ1-1; a possible D gene is TRBD1 (5 bases). CDR1 is MNHNS and CDR2 is SASEGT in the germline V gene. V lost 8 bases and J 0 bases, leaving 10 bases between the germline ends. The CDR3 is made up of 13 amino acids. CDR3 sequence: CASGAVLNTEAFF. The CDR3 DNA reads as TGTGCCAGCGGGGCAGTACTGAACACTGAAGCTTTCTTT.

This clone was seen more than once but under ten times. The sample holds other DNA sequences that translate to the same CDR3. The chain is built from TRBV28 and TRBJ1-5; the match to TRBD1 covers 9 bases. Trimming at V came to 6 bases and at J to 6 bases, leaving 6 bases not matched to a gene. CDR1 MDHEN and CDR2 SYDVKM come from the germline V gene. This CDR3 comprises 14 residues. The CDR3 DNA follows: TGTGCCAGCAGCCGGACAGGGGTTCGTCAGCCCCAGCATTTT. Its protein product is CASSRTGVRQPQHF.

The rearrangement joins TRBV23-1 to TRBJ2-5; 10 bases align to TRBD2. TRBV23-1 qualifies as an ORF whose function is uncertain. V lost 2 bases, J lost 0 bases, and 6 bases stayed unmatched. The CDR3 has 17 residues. For the CDR3, the DNA is TGCGCCAGCAGTCAACCGCTTAGCGGGGGGAACCAAGAGACCCAGTACTTC. Its protein is CASSQPLSGGNQETQYF.

Only a few counts were recorded for this clone. This chain connects TRBV7-3 to TRBJ2-1; 7 nucleotides agree with TRBD2. This CDR3 contains 18 residues. With V trimmed by 1 base and J by 7 bases, 16 bases remained unmatched. Germline CDR1 and CDR2: SGHTA and FQGTGA. The CDR3 is CASSLSPGTSDNQNEQFF. The CDR3 DNA reads as TGTGCCAGCAGCTTAAGCCCGGGCACTAGCGATAACCAGAATGAGCAGTTCTTC.

The J gene is TRBJ1-5, the V gene TRBV6-1; unclear D gene. Trimming took 1 base from V and 11 from J, leaving 9 bases between them. The germline gives CDR1 MNHNS, CDR2 SASEGT. The CDR3 totals 12 residues. CDR3 DNA sequence: TGTGCCAGCAGTGAAGTTTACATGTCCCAGCATTTT. Translating it yields CASSEVYMSQHF.

The genes are TRBV19 and TRBJ2-3; D gene uncertain. The ends were cut back, 3 bases at V and 3 bases at J, with 7 bases in the middle. CDR3 size: 13 residues. CDR1 is LNHDA and CDR2 is SQIVND in the germline V gene (reference sequence). CDR3 nucleotide sequence: TGTGCCAGTAGTATCCCGTTAACAGATACGCAGTATTTT. Its translation is CASSIPLTDTQYF. The full variable domain, its missing parts supplied by reference TRBV19 and TRBJ2-3, is DGGITQSPKYLFRKEGQNVTLSCEQNLNHDAMYWYRQDPGQGLRLIYYSQIVNDFQKGDIAEGYSVSREKKESFPLTVTSAQKNPTAFYLCASSIPLTDTQYFGPGTRLTVL.

The CDR3 DNA reads TGTGCCAGCAGGACAGGGGGTTGGGGGGTAGGGACCAGCAATCAGCCCCAGCATTTT. Amino acid sequence: CASRTGGWGVGTSNQPQHF. V and J are TRBV28 and TRBJ1-5; 9 positions agree with TRBD1. The germline V gene encodes CDR1 MDHEN and CDR2 SYDVKM. Trimming took 6 bases from V and 1 from J; bases not matched to a gene: 16. This CDR3 has 19 amino acids.

The J gene is TRBJ1-2, the V gene TRBV19, with 8 bases that match TRBD1. With 2 bases clipped from V and 6 bases from J, the junction kept 2 bases outside the gene matches. This CDR3 region has 13 residues. Germline loops: CDR1 LNHDA, CDR2 SQIVND (reference sequence). This chain's CDR3 is CASSISGGDGYTF. Written as DNA, the CDR3 is TGTGCCAGTAGTATATCAGGGGGCGATGGCTACACCTTC.

The chain links TRBV27 to TRBJ2-1, with 7 bases fitting TRBD2. The CDR3 loop spans 18 amino acids. After removal of 3 bases from V and 4 bases from J, the junction contained 15 bases not matched to a gene. Germline-derived CDR1 and CDR2 are MNHEY and SMNVEV (reference sequence). The CDR3, as DNA: TGTGCCAGCAGTTTTCCCACGGGGGGAGTTAGGGTATACAATGAGCAGTTCTTC. It yields the protein CASSFPTGGVRVYNEQFF.

V usage is TRBV28 and J usage is TRBJ2-7; D perhaps matches TRBD2 (6 bases). The CDR3 is 19 residues long. Per the germline V gene, CDR1 is MDHEN and CDR2 is SYDVKM. The V end was cut by 3 bases, the J end by 2 bases, with 26 bases between. CDR3 residues: CASSLEVLPGGELPYEQYF. Here the CDR3 DNA reads TGTGCCAGCAGTTTGGAGGTCCTCCCCGGCGGGGAGCTTCCCTACGAGCAGTACTTC.

This chain links TRBV5-1 with TRBJ2-1; TRBD1 agrees at 7 bases. Germline V lookup: CDR1 SGHRS, CDR2 YFSETQ. The CDR3 contains 15 residues. V lost 1 base to trimming and J lost 3 bases; unmatched junction nucleotides: 4. The CDR3 is CASSLWDRDYNEQFF. CDR3 bases: TGCGCCAGCAGCTTGTGGGACAGAGACTACAATGAGCAGTTCTTC.

The rearrangement joins TRBV6-5 to TRBJ2-3, with D maybe TRBD2 (5 bases). The CDR3 length is 14 residues. The germline V gene encodes CDR1 MNHEY and CDR2 SVGAGI. Trimming removed 2 bases at V and 4 bases at J, with 10 bases between. CDR3 region: CASSYGGSADTQYF. CDR3 coding DNA: TGTGCCAGCAGTTACGGTGGGAGCGCAGATACGCAGTATTTT.